This note documents a single TCR beta chain sequence. Its matching antigen is unknown. It was cDNA, reverse transcribed from extracted RNA, that served as the sequencing template. The table came from immunoSEQ multiplex PCR; TCRdb's copy has only in-frame clones and leaves some out. Here the sample spans more than 90,000 clones, about three fifths being singletons. The length of the CDR3 is 13 residues. Germline-derived CDR1 and CDR2 are MDHEN and SYDVKM. Trimming left V 5 bases short and J 5 bases short, with 12 bases between. This specimen belongs to a study of CD8+ T cells in alopecia areata. Study background: Oral tofacitinib, 5 to 10 mg twice daily, was given in an open-label trial. Treatment with tofacitinib (6 to 18 months) was followed by 6 months off drug. General study findings and limits: Uncertainty remains about how baseline CD8+ expansion links to response, with one nonresponder.

The sample's treatment: oral pan-JAK inhibitor, 5-10 mg twice daily. Peripheral blood samples and lesional scalp punch biopsies were obtained from alopecia areata patients. The source was CD8+ T cells sorted from blood, collected at week 4, from a patient treated with tofacitinib. This clonotype was obtained from a human donor with alopecia areata. This chain uses TRBV28 with TRBJ2-5; D is uncertain. CDR3 DNA sequence: TGTGCCAGCAGTCCATCGGTCAGGGAGACCCAGTACTTC. Translation: CASSPSVRETQYF.